The 25 T cell receptor beta chains below come from one sample, sequenced in a study of blood T cells in healthy people across ages. With a J-beta primer mix and a sample-barcoded 5' primer, a second PCR ran roughly 6 to 11 cycles. In TCRdb, the 5' RACE reads were re-called with MiXCR into one record per CDR3 protein. The data contain fewer than 1.5 million distinct CDR3 sequences, 42% of them seen just once; the ten biggest clones take up under 8%. The sequenced sample was blood. These TCRs come from a woman aged 18-29 years in good health.

In its sample, this clonotype was seen many times. This rearrangement joins TRBV6-1 to TRBJ2-1; 11 nucleotides match TRBD2. J lost 5 bases, V lost 11 bases, and 8 bases had no gene match. CDR3 size: 14 residues. Germline-derived CDR1 and CDR2 are MNHNS and SASEGT. The CDR3 bases are TGTGCCGGGGCTAGACTAGCGGGAAACAATGAGCAGTTCTTC. This translates into CAGARLAGNNEQFF.

This clonotype appeared a few times. This sequence joins TRBV29-1 and TRBJ2-7; 9 nucleotides line up with TRBD1. Germline V gives CDR1 SQVTM, CDR2 ANQGSEA. The CDR3 runs 15 residues. V gave up 3 bases and J gave up 2 bases; unmatched junction bases: 8. CDR3 in DNA: TGCAGCGTTGACCCCGGGACAGGGAACCCCTACGAGCAGTACTTC. Its translation is CSVDPGTGNPYEQYF.

V is TRBV20-1 and J is TRBJ2-1; the D gene could be TRBD1 or TRBD2 (5 bases each). Trimming left V 7 bases short and J 7 bases short, with 23 bases between. Germline assignment: CDR1 DFQATT and CDR2 SNEGSKA (reference sequence). The CDR3 totals 15 residues. The CDR3 bases are TGCAGTGGGGCAGCTCCGGGACGGCTAGAAAATGAGCAGTTCTTC. Its translation: CSGAAPGRLENEQFF.

The gene calls are TRBV15 and TRBJ2-5; 7 bases align to TRBD2. The germline gives CDR1 LNHNV, CDR2 YYDKDF (reference sequence). The CDR3 sequence is 16 residues long. The ends lost 5 bases at V and 0 bases at J; junction bases unmatched: 9. The CDR3 protein is CATSQDKRGYQETQYF. CDR3 sequence (DNA): TGTGCCACCAGCCAGGACAAGCGGGGATACCAAGAGACCCAGTACTTC.

The J gene is TRBJ2-4, the V gene TRBV7-2; tentatively, D is TRBD1 or TRBD2 (5 bases each). V lost 7 bases and J 13 bases, leaving 29 bases between the germline ends. CDR1 is SGHTA and CDR2 is FQGNSA in the germline V gene. This CDR3 has 16 amino acids. CDR3 nucleotide sequence: TGTGCCAGCACTACACGACTTAACCGGGGCTACAATGAGCAGTACTTC. Residues: CASTTRLNRGYNEQYF.

This clonotype was detected only a few times. The gene calls are TRBV7-2 and TRBJ1-5; unclear D gene. This CDR3 has 15 amino acids. V shed 5 bases and J shed 3 bases, with 14 bases lying between them. CDR1 is SGHTA, CDR2 FQGNSA, per germline. The CDR3 coding sequence is TGTGCCAGCAGCCCGAGGGTAGGGCCCAATCAGCCCCAGCATTTT. Amino acid sequence: CASSPRVGPNQPQHF.

The chain links TRBV7-7 to TRBJ2-7, with 7 bases identical to TRBD2. Unmatched junction bases numbered 11, after V lost 1 base and J lost 5 bases. Germline V gives CDR1 SSHAT, CDR2 FNYEAQ (reference sequence). This CDR3 is 16 amino acids long. DNA of the CDR3: TGTGCCAGCAGCTTAGGCCCCGTGGGGGGGATGAACGAGCAGTACTTC. Translating it yields CASSLGPVGGMNEQYF.

Here the CDR3 DNA reads TGCAGTGAACTAGCGGGAGGCGGGGAGCAGTTCTTC. Translated: CSELAGGGEQFF. The V and J genes are TRBV20-1 and TRBJ2-1; TRBD2 agrees at 12 bases. Trimming took 7 bases from V and 10 from J; bases not matched to a gene: 5. The length of the CDR3 is 12 residues. Germline loops: CDR1 DFQATT, CDR2 SNEGSKA (reference sequence).

In this sample, this clonotype turned up a few times. V gene TRBV6-2 or TRBV6-3 combines with J gene TRBJ1-1, with D possibly matching TRBD1 (6 bases). CDR1 and CDR2 from the germline V gene are MNHEY and SVGEGT. Between the trimmed V and J ends, which lost 2 bases and 3 bases, there was a span of 16 bases. The CDR3 runs to 16 residues. CDR3 amino acids: CASSYRAGEGDTEAFF. CDR3 in DNA: TGTGCCAGCAGTTACCGGGCAGGGGAAGGGGACACTGAAGCTTTCTTT.

A remark on this clonotype: A read error is possible here, since a much larger clone lies one base away. This chain uses TRBV7-9 with TRBJ1-2; D is possibly TRBD1 (5 bases). This CDR3 has 14 residues. The germline CDR1 and CDR2 sequences are SEHNR and FQNEAQ (reference sequence). CDR3 protein: CASSLSSGNYGYSF. CDR3 in DNA: TGTGCCAGCAGCTTATCCTCAGGGAACTATGGCTACTCCTTC. Full variable domain (remainder filled in from reference TRBV7-9 and TRBJ1-2): DTGVSQNPRHKITKRGQNVTFRCDPISEHNRLYWYRQTLGQGPEFLTYFQNEAQLEKSRLLSDRFSAERPKGSFSTLEIQRTEQGDSAMYLCASSLSSGNYGYSFGSGTRLTVV.

This clonotype was seen once. This sequence joins TRBV3-1 and TRBJ1-2, with D possibly TRBD1 on 5 matching bases. This CDR3 spans 16 amino acids. CDR1 LGHDT and CDR2 YNNKEL come from the germline V gene (reference sequence). Between the trimmed V and J ends, which lost 0 bases and 2 bases, there was a span of 13 bases. The CDR3, as DNA: TGTGCCAGCAGCCAAGAATTTTCAGGGCCCAACTATGGCTACACCTTC. Protein product: CASSQEFSGPNYGYTF.

This clonotype has only a few counts. This chain uses TRBV6-2 or TRBV6-3 with TRBJ2-7, with D hard to call. Trimming left V 0 bases short and J 2 bases short, with 11 bases between. The CDR3 runs 15 residues. Germline CDR1 MNHEY, CDR2 SVGEGT. The CDR3 protein is CASSYSGVLTYEQYF. The CDR3 DNA reads TGTGCCAGCAGTTACTCAGGCGTCTTAACCTACGAGCAGTACTTC.

J is TRBJ2-2 and V is TRBV5-1; 9 bases are a match to TRBD2. Germline assignment: CDR1 SGHRS and CDR2 YFSETQ. There are 16 residues in the CDR3. V shed 0 bases and J 1 base; nucleotides not matched to a gene: 1. CDR3 DNA sequence: TGCGCCAGCAGCTTGGAACTAGCGGGGAACACCGGGGAGCTGTTTTTT. It is translated as CASSLELAGNTGELFF.

This clonotype was counted ten times or more. The V call is TRBV29-1, the J call TRBJ2-1, with 12 bases fitting TRBD2. With V trimmed by 2 bases and J by 3 bases, 2 bases remained unmatched. The CDR3 spans 15 residues. Germline V lookup: CDR1 SQVTM, CDR2 ANQGSEA. CDR3 residues: CSVEQLAGGYNEQFF. Written as DNA, the CDR3 is TGCAGCGTTGAACAACTAGCGGGGGGCTACAATGAGCAGTTCTTC.

This clonotype was observed a few times. This chain uses TRBV20-1 with TRBJ2-6; 7 bases match TRBD2. This CDR3 has 13 amino acids. The germline V gene encodes CDR1 DFQATT and CDR2 SNEGSKA (reference sequence). The DNA of the CDR3 is TGCAGCGCAAGACTAGCCGGGGCCAACGTCCTGACTTTC. It yields the protein CSARLAGANVLTF.

This clonotype was counted between two and nine times. This sequence joins TRBV20-1 and TRBJ2-3; the D gene is possibly TRBD1 (5 bases). Germline CDR1 DFQATT, CDR2 SNEGSKA (reference sequence). V was trimmed by 6 bases and J by 2 bases, leaving 12 bases between them. This CDR3 comprises 13 residues. The CDR3 DNA is TGCAGTGCCACAGGCAGCAACACAGATACGCAGTATTTT. Protein: CSATGSNTDTQYF.

The chain employs TRBV11-2 and TRBJ1-2; possibly TRBD1 for D (6 bases). This CDR3 has 13 amino acids. In germline, CDR1 is SGHAT, CDR2 FQNNGV. V lost 8 bases, J lost 7 bases, and 17 bases lay in between. The CDR3 DNA sequence: TGTGCCAGCGGGACTGTGGGGGCGTCTGGCTACACCTTC. It is translated as CASGTVGASGYTF.

V is TRBV28 and J is TRBJ2-5; 9 nucleotides align to TRBD2. This CDR3 comprises 13 residues. After removal of 8 bases from V and 3 bases from J, the junction contained 4 bases not matched to a gene. Germline CDR1 MDHEN, CDR2 SYDVKM. Here the CDR3 reads CASASGAKETQYF. CDR3 coding DNA: TGTGCCAGCGCTAGCGGGGCTAAAGAGACCCAGTACTTC.

The V and J genes are TRBV20-1 and TRBJ2-5; 7 bases agree with TRBD2. Germline lookup yields CDR1 DFQATT and CDR2 SNEGSKA (reference sequence). With V trimmed by 0 bases and J by 11 bases, 18 bases remained unmatched. CDR3 length: 16 residues. The CDR3 DNA reads TGCAGTGCTAGAGATAGCGGGCCCAGCTCCTACAATGAGCAGTACTTC. Translation: CSARDSGPSSYNEQYF.

The chain employs TRBV20-1 and TRBJ2-5; tentatively, D is TRBD2 (6 bases). Matching the DNA end better, TRBJ2-7 makes the J call doubtful. Looked up from germline, CDR1 is DFQATT and CDR2 is SNEGSKA (reference sequence). The CDR3 is made up of 15 amino acids. CDR3 sequence reads: CSARPIERATYEQYF. The CDR3, as DNA: TGCAGTGCTAGACCGATCGAGCGGGCCACCTACGAGCAGTACTTC.

The CDR3 DNA is TGCAGTGCTGGACTAGTCGGGACGACGTGGGATACGCAGTATTTT. Amino acid sequence: CSAGLVGTTWDTQYF. The chain couples TRBV20-1 to TRBJ2-3; 7 positions agree with TRBD2. The CDR3 extends over 15 amino acids. V gave up 5 bases and J gave up 6 bases; unmatched junction bases: 14. Germline V gene sequence: CDR1 DFQATT, CDR2 SNEGSKA (reference sequence).

With regard to this clonotype: A read error may explain this, as a much larger clone is one base away. The chain carries TRBV7-2 and TRBJ2-3; 14 positions match TRBD2. The CDR3 has 18 amino acids. Germline assignment: CDR1 SGHTA and CDR2 FQGNSA. CDR3 coding DNA: TGTGCCAGCAGCTTGCGACTAGCGGGGGGGCTTAGCACAGATACGCGGTATTTT. Protein product: CASSLRLAGGLSTDTRYF. Together with reference TRBV7-2 and TRBJ2-3, the CDR3 gives the full variable domain: GAGVSQSPSNKVTEKGKDVELRCDPISGHTALYWYRQSLGQGLEFLIYFQGNSAPDKSGLPSDRFSAERTGGSVSTLTIQRTQQEDSAVYLCASSLRLAGGLSTDTRYFGPGTRLTVL.

This clonotype has only a few counts. This chain uses TRBV5-1 with TRBJ2-7; 11 positions match TRBD2. Germline-derived CDR1 and CDR2 are SGHRS and YFSETQ. With 2 bases clipped from V and 3 bases from J, the junction kept 10 bases outside the gene matches. CDR3 length: 17 residues. The CDR3 coding sequence is TGCGCCAGCAGCTTTGTTTCCGGGACTAGCGGACACTACGAGCAGTACTTC. Its translation is CASSFVSGTSGHYEQYF.

This clonotype was detected only once. This chain joins TRBV10-2 and TRBJ2-5; 8 nucleotides line up with TRBD2. The CDR3 has 14 residues. Trimming took 6 bases from V and 5 from J; bases not matched to a gene: 8. Germline loops: CDR1 WSHSY, CDR2 SAAADI. The CDR3 nucleotides read TGCGCCAGCAGCTCGGGACTAGTGATTGAGACCCAGTACTTC. This gives the protein CASSSGLVIETQYF.

V and J are TRBV28 and TRBJ1-2; TRBD1 agrees at 9 bases. Germline V lookup: CDR1 MDHEN, CDR2 SYDVKM. V lost 6 bases, J lost 6 bases, and 5 bases stayed unmatched. This CDR3 is 13 amino acids long. CDR3 loop: CASRRDRANGYTF. DNA for the CDR3: TGTGCCAGCAGGCGGGACAGGGCCAATGGCTACACCTTC.